A selection of T cell receptor beta chains follows, all from one sample in a study of T cells in tumors after PD-1 blockade. Some clones are missing from TCRdb's copy, which holds only in-frame ones; the method was immunoSEQ multiplex PCR. Altogether 13,000 to 15,000 clones are present, 70% to 85% being singletons, with the ten largest covering 20% to 25%. The source material was PBMCs, sampled after anti-PD-1 treatment. Receptor source: a human donor with basal cell carcinoma. The CDR3 runs from the conserved cysteine through the conserved F or W. The D gene is left open where the match is weak. Where a row states a size, it is once, few, many or the class of an expanded clone; other rows omit it.

clone_size: .; d_call: TRBD1; v_call: TRBV5-1; j_call: TRBJ2-1; cdr3_nt: TGCGCCAGCAGCTTGGTTGAGGGGGCATACAATGAGCAGTTCTTC; cdr3_aa: CASSLVEGAYNEQFF
clone_size: .; d_call: TRBD1; v_call: TRBV19; j_call: TRBJ2-6; cdr3_nt: TGTGCCAGTTGTGCGGACAGGGAGTCGCGCGGGGCCAACGTCCTGACTTTC; cdr3_aa: CASCADRESRGANVLTF
clone_size: few; d_call: .; v_call: TRBV7-2; j_call: TRBJ2-7; cdr3_nt: TGTGCCAGCAGATACCGGGACTCCGACCCCTACGAGCAGTACTTC; cdr3_aa: CASRYRDSDPYEQYF
clone_size: once; d_call: .; v_call: TRBV27; j_call: TRBJ2-1; cdr3_nt: TGTGCCAGCAGTCTCACTTCTAGTACCTCCTACAATGAGCAGTTCTTC; cdr3_aa: CASSLTSSTSYNEQFF
clone_size: .; d_call: TRBD2; v_call: TRBV24-1; j_call: TRBJ2-3; cdr3_nt: TGTGCCACCAGTGATTTGAGGGGCGGGAGTTTTGGAGATACGCAGTATTTT; cdr3_aa: CATSDLRGGSFGDTQYF
clone_size: .; d_call: .; v_call: TRBV6-5; j_call: TRBJ2-7; cdr3_nt: TGTGCCAGCAGACGCGGTGGTCTATCCTACGAGCAGTACTTC; cdr3_aa: CASRRGGLSYEQYF
clone_size: few; d_call: .; v_call: TRBV19; j_call: TRBJ2-7; cdr3_nt: TGTGCCAGTAGCCTCGGTGGTCGCAACGAGCAGTACTTC; cdr3_aa: CASSLGGRNEQYF
clone_size: .; d_call: TRBD2; v_call: TRBV6-4; j_call: TRBJ2-1; cdr3_nt: TGTGCCAGCAGTGCGACTAGCGGGAGCGGCGGTGAGCAGTTCTTC; cdr3_aa: CASSATSGSGGEQFF
clone_size: .; d_call: .; v_call: TRBV7-6; j_call: TRBJ2-2; cdr3_nt: TGTGCCAGCAGCCTCAGACAGGGACTGGGGGCCGGGGAGCTGTTTTTT; cdr3_aa: CASSLRQGLGAGELFF
clone_size: .; d_call: TRBD1; v_call: TRBV7-8; j_call: TRBJ1-1; cdr3_nt: TGTGCCAGCACTAGGGACAGGGGGCGGGGGAACACTGAAGCTTTCTTT; cdr3_aa: CASTRDRGRGNTEAFF
clone_size: .; d_call: TRBD1; v_call: TRBV5-1; j_call: TRBJ1-1; cdr3_nt: TGCGCCAGCAGCAAACAGGGGACTGAAGCTTTCTTT; cdr3_aa: CASSKQGTEAFF
clone_size: few; d_call: TRBD1; v_call: TRBV6-5; j_call: TRBJ1-4; cdr3_nt: TGTGCCAGCAGCCCCAGGGGGCGGGAGGAAAAACTGTTTTTT; cdr3_aa: CASSPRGREEKLFF
clone_size: .; d_call: TRBD1; v_call: TRBV23-1; j_call: TRBJ1-5; cdr3_nt: TGCGCCAGCAGTCAATCACGGCGGACAGGGAATCAGCCCCAGCATTTT; cdr3_aa: CASSQSRRTGNQPQHF
clone_size: .; d_call: TRBD1; v_call: TRBV5-1; j_call: TRBJ1-1; cdr3_nt: TGCGCCAGCAGCAGCGGACAGGGTGGTAGTACTGAAGCTTTCTTT; cdr3_aa: CASSSGQGGSTEAFF
clone_size: .; d_call: TRBD1; v_call: TRBV24-1; j_call: TRBJ1-1; cdr3_nt: TGTGCCACCAGTGATTTCGAGGGACAGGGGGCCGCTGAAGCTTTCTTT; cdr3_aa: CATSDFEGQGAAEAFF
clone_size: once; d_call: .; v_call: TRBV28; j_call: TRBJ1-2; cdr3_nt: TGTGCCAGCAGTGCCCAAGGAGGGTATGGCTACACCTTC; cdr3_aa: CASSAQGGYGYTF
clone_size: .; d_call: .; v_call: TRBV25-1; j_call: TRBJ1-6; cdr3_nt: TGTGCCAGCAGTGAATACCAGGGAACCAATTCACCCCTCCACTTT; cdr3_aa: CASSEYQGTNSPLHF
clone_size: .; d_call: TRBD2; v_call: TRBV10-1; j_call: TRBJ2-1; cdr3_nt: TGCGCCAGCAGTGTATCCAGCGGGGGACACTCCTACAATGAGCAGTTCTTC; cdr3_aa: CASSVSSGGHSYNEQFF
clone_size: few; d_call: .; v_call: TRBV4-1; j_call: TRBJ1-5; cdr3_nt: TGCGCCAGCAGCCAAGAGGAGACGCTTGGGCCCCAGCATTTT; cdr3_aa: CASSQEETLGPQHF
clone_size: few; d_call: .; v_call: TRBV6-2/TRBV6-3; j_call: TRBJ2-7; cdr3_nt: TGTGCCAGCACCCCCTCGACACAGTTAACCTACGAGCAGTACTTC; cdr3_aa: CASTPSTQLTYEQYF
clone_size: .; d_call: .; v_call: TRBV28; j_call: TRBJ1-2; cdr3_nt: TGTGCCAGCAGTTCGCTCACGGGCTATGGCTACACCTTC; cdr3_aa: CASSSLTGYGYTF
clone_size: .; d_call: .; v_call: TRBV7-8; j_call: TRBJ1-2; cdr3_nt: TGTGCCAGCAGCCCGAGGACGGGAGGCTACACCTTC; cdr3_aa: CASSPRTGGYTF
clone_size: .; d_call: .; v_call: TRBV5-1; j_call: TRBJ2-3; cdr3_nt: TGCGCCAGCAGCACTCCAGCGGTCTCTAGCACAGATACGCAGTATTTT; cdr3_aa: CASSTPAVSSTDTQYF
clone_size: .; d_call: .; v_call: TRBV3-1/TRBV3-2; j_call: TRBJ2-7; cdr3_nt: TGTGCCAGCACCCATGGGGGAATCTACGAGCAGTACTTC; cdr3_aa: CASTHGGIYEQYF
clone_size: .; d_call: TRBD1; v_call: TRBV5-1; j_call: TRBJ2-2; cdr3_nt: TGCGCCAGCAGCCGGAGGACAGGGGCTTCGAACACCGGGGAGCTGTTTTTT; cdr3_aa: CASSRRTGASNTGELFF
clone_size: few; d_call: .; v_call: TRBV10-3; j_call: TRBJ2-7; cdr3_nt: TGTGCCATCAGTGATTTGATTCGACACCTGATGCCCGAGCAGTACTTC; cdr3_aa: CAISDLIRHLMPEQYF
clone_size: once; d_call: .; v_call: TRBV12-1; j_call: TRBJ1-5; cdr3_nt: TGTGCCAGCAGCACGAGGGGGGGTTTGGGGAATCAGCCCCAGCATTTT; cdr3_aa: CASSTRGGLGNQPQHF
clone_size: .; d_call: TRBD1; v_call: TRBV11-1; j_call: TRBJ2-7; cdr3_nt: TGTGCCAGCAGCGCACAGGGGGCGCTTGCGAATGGGGAGCAGTACTTC; cdr3_aa: CASSAQGALANGEQYF
clone_size: few; d_call: .; v_call: TRBV6-5; j_call: TRBJ2-7; cdr3_nt: TGTGCCAGCAGGCACAGGGAGGGGTTCGAGCAGTACTTC; cdr3_aa: CASRHREGFEQYF
clone_size: .; d_call: .; v_call: TRBV5-1; j_call: TRBJ2-1; cdr3_nt: TGCGCCAGCAGCTTGAACCGCAATGAGCAGTTCTTC; cdr3_aa: CASSLNRNEQFF
clone_size: .; d_call: .; v_call: TRBV15; j_call: TRBJ2-7; cdr3_nt: TGTGCCACCAGCAGGGGGTTATTGGACTACGAGCAGTACTTC; cdr3_aa: CATSRGLLDYEQYF
clone_size: .; d_call: .; v_call: TRBV4-1; j_call: TRBJ2-5; cdr3_nt: TGCGCCAGCAGCCCGCTCCGGGACAGCGGGGGCCAAGAGACCCAGTACTTC; cdr3_aa: CASSPLRDSGGQETQYF
clone_size: .; d_call: TRBD1; v_call: TRBV15; j_call: TRBJ1-1; cdr3_nt: TGTGCCACCAGCTGGCCGGGACAGGGTATCACTGAAGCTTTCTTT; cdr3_aa: CATSWPGQGITEAFF
clone_size: .; d_call: .; v_call: TRBV28; j_call: TRBJ1-2; cdr3_nt: TGTGCCAGCTCCTTCCCCCAGGGTAGCTATGGCTACACCTTC; cdr3_aa: CASSFPQGSYGYTF
clone_size: few; d_call: .; v_call: TRBV27; j_call: TRBJ2-3; cdr3_nt: TGTGCCAGCAGTTTCCTCACCTCGGGGATGGTGGGTAGCACAGATACGCAGTATTTT; cdr3_aa: CASSFLTSGMVGSTDTQYF
clone_size: once; d_call: TRBD1; v_call: TRBV30; j_call: TRBJ1-1; cdr3_nt: TGTGCCTGGAGCGGGACAGGGAACACTGAAGCTTTCTTT; cdr3_aa: CAWSGTGNTEAFF
clone_size: .; d_call: .; v_call: TRBV12-3/TRBV12-4; j_call: TRBJ1-2; cdr3_nt: TGTGCCAGCAGTTCGGAAGTCTATGGCTACACCTTC; cdr3_aa: CASSSEVYGYTF
clone_size: .; d_call: TRBD2; v_call: TRBV4-2; j_call: TRBJ2-5; cdr3_nt: TGTGCCAGCAGCCTCGGGACTAGCGCACAAGAGACCCAGTACTTC; cdr3_aa: CASSLGTSAQETQYF
clone_size: .; d_call: .; v_call: TRBV5-1; j_call: TRBJ2-7; cdr3_nt: TGCGCCAGCAGCTTCGAGGGAGTCACCTACGAGCAGTACTTC; cdr3_aa: CASSFEGVTYEQYF
clone_size: .; d_call: TRBD2; v_call: TRBV27; j_call: TRBJ2-5; cdr3_nt: TGTGCCAGCAGTTTTTTGCGGGGGAACCAAGAGACCCAGTACTTC; cdr3_aa: CASSFLRGNQETQYF
clone_size: .; d_call: TRBD1; v_call: TRBV19; j_call: TRBJ2-1; cdr3_nt: TGTGCCAGTAGCGGAATTGCTTGGGACAGGGTCTACAATGAGCAGTTCTTC; cdr3_aa: CASSGIAWDRVYNEQFF
clone_size: .; d_call: .; v_call: TRBV7-8; j_call: TRBJ1-4; cdr3_nt: TGTGCCAGCAGCCCCCCCAGGGGTGGGGGTGAAAAACTGTTTTTT; cdr3_aa: CASSPPRGGGEKLFF
clone_size: .; d_call: .; v_call: TRBV5-1; j_call: TRBJ2-4; cdr3_nt: TGCGCCAGCAGCTTGGGCCGGGGGAGCAACATTCAGTACTTC; cdr3_aa: CASSLGRGSNIQYF
clone_size: once; d_call: TRBD1; v_call: TRBV25-1; j_call: TRBJ2-7; cdr3_nt: TGTGCCAGCAGTGAGGCTCCCGGGACAGGGTCGTACGAGCAGTACTTC; cdr3_aa: CASSEAPGTGSYEQYF
clone_size: .; d_call: .; v_call: TRBV5-4; j_call: TRBJ1-2; cdr3_nt: TGTGCCAGCAGCTTCGTCGACGGTTCGAACTATGGCTACACCTTC; cdr3_aa: CASSFVDGSNYGYTF
clone_size: .; d_call: TRBD1; v_call: TRBV9; j_call: TRBJ2-7; cdr3_nt: TGTGCCAGCAGCGTCCAGGACAGGGTAATCAGCGAGCAGTACTTC; cdr3_aa: CASSVQDRVISEQYF
clone_size: .; d_call: .; v_call: TRBV3-1/TRBV3-2; j_call: TRBJ1-5; cdr3_nt: TGTGCCAGCAGCCGTAAGGGAGATCAGCCCCAGCATTTT; cdr3_aa: CASSRKGDQPQHF
clone_size: .; d_call: .; v_call: TRBV2; j_call: TRBJ2-7; cdr3_nt: TGTGCCAGCAGTCCCTACTACGAGCAGTACTTC; cdr3_aa: CASSPYYEQYF
clone_size: .; d_call: TRBD1; v_call: TRBV5-4; j_call: TRBJ2-3; cdr3_nt: TGTGCCAGCAGCTCGGGACAGGGGTTAGATACGCAGTATTTT; cdr3_aa: CASSSGQGLDTQYF
clone_size: .; d_call: TRBD1; v_call: TRBV2; j_call: TRBJ1-6; cdr3_nt: TGTGCCAGTAAAGACAGGGGAGGTGGTTCACCCCTCCACTTT; cdr3_aa: CASKDRGGGSPLHF
clone_size: .; d_call: .; v_call: TRBV2; j_call: TRBJ1-5; cdr3_nt: TGTGCCAGCAGTGAATCCAGCGGAAATCAGCCCCAGCATTTT; cdr3_aa: CASSESSGNQPQHF
clone_size: .; d_call: .; v_call: TRBV27; j_call: TRBJ2-7; cdr3_nt: TGTGCCAGCAGTTTAGGAGGGGGCCCCTCCTACGAGCAGTACTTC; cdr3_aa: CASSLGGGPSYEQYF
clone_size: .; d_call: .; v_call: TRBV15; j_call: TRBJ2-7; cdr3_nt: TGTGCCACCAGCAGAGATAAGGCGGGACACCTCTCCTACGAGCAGTACTTC; cdr3_aa: CATSRDKAGHLSYEQYF
clone_size: .; d_call: .; v_call: TRBV18; j_call: TRBJ1-2; cdr3_nt: TGTGCCAGCTCACCATCCGGGAGGGGCCCCTATGGCTACACCTTC; cdr3_aa: CASSPSGRGPYGYTF
clone_size: once; d_call: .; v_call: TRBV29-1; j_call: TRBJ1-6; cdr3_nt: TGCAGCGTTGAAGGGCCAGGGATGGATTCACCCCTCCACTTT; cdr3_aa: CSVEGPGMDSPLHF
clone_size: .; d_call: TRBD2; v_call: TRBV5-1; j_call: TRBJ2-3; cdr3_nt: TGCGCCAGCAGCTCTACTAGCGGGAGGATTCGTGATACGCAGTATTTT; cdr3_aa: CASSSTSGRIRDTQYF
clone_size: .; d_call: .; v_call: TRBV5-5; j_call: TRBJ2-7; cdr3_nt: TGTGCCAGCAGCTCCAGGGGGGGGACCGAGCAGTACTTC; cdr3_aa: CASSSRGGTEQYF
clone_size: few; d_call: TRBD1; v_call: TRBV12-5; j_call: TRBJ1-1; cdr3_nt: TGTGCTAGTGTCAGGACAGGGGGTTGGAAAGCTTTCTTT; cdr3_aa: CASVRTGGWKAFF